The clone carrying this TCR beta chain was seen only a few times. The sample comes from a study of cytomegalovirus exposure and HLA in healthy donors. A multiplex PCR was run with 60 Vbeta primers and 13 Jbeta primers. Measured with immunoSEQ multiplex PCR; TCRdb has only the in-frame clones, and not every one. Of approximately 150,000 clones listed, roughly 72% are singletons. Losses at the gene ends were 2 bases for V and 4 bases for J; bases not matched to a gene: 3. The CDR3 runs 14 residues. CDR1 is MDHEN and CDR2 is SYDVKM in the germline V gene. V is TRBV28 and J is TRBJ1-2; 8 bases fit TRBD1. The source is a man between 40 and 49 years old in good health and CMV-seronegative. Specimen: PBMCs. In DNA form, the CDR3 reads TGTGCCAGCAGTTTACGGGGACAGGTCTATGGCTACACCTTC. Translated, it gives CASSLRGQVYGYTF.